This passage covers 27 T cell receptor beta chains from one sample sequenced in a study of blood T cell repertoires in COVID-19. The repertoire was sequenced with immunoSEQ multiplex PCR; TCRdb's copy has only in-frame clones and lacks some. The data show 230,000 or so clones, roughly 84% seen once. The sequencing sample was made of peripheral blood. The receptors shown here come from a woman aged 40 to 50 who had recovered from COVID-19.

The chain employs TRBV3-1 (or the pseudogene TRBV3-2) and TRBJ2-7; 8 nucleotides match TRBD1. Germline assignment: CDR1 LGHDT and CDR2 YNNKEL (reference sequence). CDR3 size: 16 residues. V dropped 2 bases and J dropped 1; count of bases not matched to a gene: 7. Written as DNA, the CDR3 is TGTGCCAGCAGCCAATTACAGGGGGATTTTTCCTACGAGCAGTACTTC. It specifies CASSQLQGDFSYEQYF.

The V gene is TRBV3-1 (or the pseudogene TRBV3-2), the J gene TRBJ1-2; D might be TRBD1 (6 bases). Per the germline V gene, CDR1 is LGHDT and CDR2 is YNNKEL (reference sequence). The CDR3 has 18 amino acids. V lost 3 bases and J 4 bases, leaving 24 bases between the germline ends. The CDR3 protein is CASSHGSKGRGTIYGYTF. The CDR3 DNA reads as TGTGCCAGCAGCCACGGTAGTAAAGGCAGGGGTACCATCTATGGCTACACCTTC.

A remark on this clone: The sample carries other DNA sequences with the same CDR3. The V gene is TRBV18, the J gene TRBJ2-2; no definite D call. Germline V gene lookup returns CDR1 KGHSH and CDR2 LQKENI. Trimming removed 3 bases at V and 3 bases at J, with 8 bases between. This CDR3 has 14 amino acids. In nucleotides, the CDR3 is TGTGCCAGCTCACCGGTCCGGGACACCGGGGAGCTGTTTTTT. It specifies CASSPVRDTGELFF.

The chain carries TRBV4-2 and TRBJ2-7, with TRBD2 matching 7 bases. Germline assignment: CDR1 LGHNA and CDR2 YNFKEQ. This CDR3 is built from 15 residues. V gave up 0 bases and J gave up 3 bases; unmatched junction bases: 5. CDR3 loop: CASSQEIAGYYEQYF. The CDR3 DNA reads TGTGCCAGCAGCCAAGAAATAGCGGGTTACTACGAGCAGTACTTC.

The chain is built from TRBV7-9 and TRBJ2-1, with D uncertain. V was trimmed by 8 bases and J by 4 bases, leaving 18 bases between them. Germline V gene lookup returns CDR1 SEHNR and CDR2 FQNEAQ (reference sequence). CDR3 length equals 15 residues. The CDR3 spells CASLPPLMEYNEQFF. For the CDR3, the DNA is TGTGCCAGCCTACCCCCCCTAATGGAGTACAATGAGCAGTTCTTC.

This chain joins TRBV30 and TRBJ1-2; 7 bases agree with TRBD1. Unmatched junction bases numbered 11, after V lost 1 base and J lost 6 bases. Looked up from germline, CDR1 is GTSNPN and CDR2 is SVGIG (reference sequence). The length of the CDR3 is 15 residues. DNA of the CDR3: TGTGCCTGGAGTGCCACTTTGACAGGGAAGAATGGCTACACCTTC. It specifies CAWSATLTGKNGYTF.

The rearrangement uses TRBV7-8 and TRBJ1-3, with a possible D match to TRBD1 (6 bases). This CDR3 comprises 14 residues. With 5 bases removed from V and 2 bases from J, the gap between germline ends came to 10 bases. In germline, CDR1 is SGHVS, CDR2 FQNEAQ. CDR3 loop: CASSLGTPGNTIYF. The CDR3 coding sequence is TGTGCCAGCAGCCTCGGGACACCTGGAAACACCATATATTTT.

The chain has TRBV25-1 and TRBJ1-2; the D gene is possibly TRBD1 (5 bases). The V end was cut by 5 bases, the J end by 3 bases, with 7 bases between. This CDR3 region has 12 residues. CDR1 MGHDK and CDR2 SYGVNS come from the germline V gene. CDR3 sequence: CASSLGDYGYTF. In DNA form, the CDR3 reads TGTGCCAGCAGTCTAGGGGACTATGGCTACACCTTC.

V gene TRBV7-2 combines with J gene TRBJ2-6; TRBD2 matches at 15 bases. V gave up 5 bases and J gave up 0 bases; unmatched junction bases: 5. Germline values: CDR1 SGHTA, CDR2 FQGNSA. CDR3 length equals 19 residues. As DNA, the CDR3 is TGTGCCAGCAGCCCGGGACTAGCGGGGGGTTCCTCTGGGGCCAACGTCCTGACTTTC. It encodes CASSPGLAGGSSGANVLTF. The full variable domain, rest sourced from reference TRBV7-2 and TRBJ2-6, is GAGVSQSPSNKVTEKGKDVELRCDPISGHTALYWYRQSLGQGLEFLIYFQGNSAPDKSGLPSDRFSAERTGGSVSTLTIQRTQQEDSAVYLCASSPGLAGGSSGANVLTFGAGSRLTVL.

J is TRBJ2-7 and V is TRBV3-1 (or the pseudogene TRBV3-2), with a possible D match to TRBD1 (6 bases). Trimming left V 2 bases short and J 2 bases short, with 10 bases between. Germline CDR1 reads LGHDT; CDR2 reads YNNKEL (reference sequence). This CDR3 comprises 14 residues. The CDR3 reads CASSQNRVAYEQYF. CDR3 DNA sequence: TGTGCCAGCAGCCAAAACAGGGTAGCCTACGAGCAGTACTTC.

This chain uses TRBV29-1 with TRBJ2-7, with TRBD1 as a possible D gene (5 bases). Germline CDR1 SQVTM, CDR2 ANQGSEA. The V and J ends lost 2 bases and 1 base respectively, with 12 bases between them. This CDR3 has 14 residues. In DNA, the CDR3 is TGCAGCGTTGAATTATCAGGGATATCCTACGAGCAGTACTTC. Encoded protein: CSVELSGISYEQYF.

J is TRBJ2-7 and V is TRBV7-3, with 10 bases that match TRBD1. V trimming: 3 bases; J trimming: 9 bases; junction bases outside the gene matches: 14. Germline CDR1 is SGHTA and CDR2 is FQGTGA. There are 16 residues in the CDR3. CDR3 nucleotides: TGTGCCAGCAGCTTGGTTGGGCAGGGACAGGGGATGGTGCAGTACTTC. Amino acids: CASSLVGQGQGMVQYF.

This chain uses TRBV11-3 with TRBJ2-7; 8 bases are shared with TRBD2. Germline assignment: CDR1 SGHNT and CDR2 YENEEA. The CDR3 extends over 15 amino acids. With 0 bases clipped from V and 6 bases from J, the junction kept 7 bases outside the gene matches. DNA for the CDR3: TGTGCCAGCAGCTTAGATAGCGGGGTGGGGTCCGAGCAGTACTTC. It codes for CASSLDSGVGSEQYF.

The chain combines TRBV28 with TRBJ2-3; D perhaps matches TRBD2 (5 bases). The V end lost 2 bases, the J end lost 4 bases, and 10 bases lay between the germline ends. The germline CDR1 and CDR2 sequences are MDHEN and SYDVKM. The CDR3 covers 14 residues. CDR3 amino acids: CASSLPRRADTQYF. The CDR3, as DNA: TGTGCCAGCAGTTTACCCCGGCGGGCAGATACGCAGTATTTT.

This sequence joins TRBV5-1 and TRBJ1-2; D may be TRBD1 (6 bases). This CDR3 spans 14 amino acids. Trimming stripped 0 bases from V and 0 bases from J, with 6 bases between. The V gene's germline CDR1 is SGHRS and CDR2 YFSETQ. CDR3 in DNA: TGCGCCAGCAGCTTGGACAGGGCTAACTATGGCTACACCTTC. This translates into CASSLDRANYGYTF.

The V gene is TRBV2, the J gene TRBJ1-2, with 7 bases matching TRBD1. The germline V gene encodes CDR1 SNHLY and CDR2 FYNNEI. J was trimmed by 2 bases and V by 5 bases; bases with no gene match: 14. This CDR3 contains 17 residues. CDR3 nucleotide sequence: TGTGCCAGCAGTCCGAGGACAGGTATCCTGTCGAACTATGGCTACACCTTC. Protein: CASSPRTGILSNYGYTF.

The rearrangement joins TRBV9 to TRBJ1-5; D not resolved. The length of the CDR3 is 15 residues. V was clipped by 0 bases and J by 2 bases, with 9 bases between them. In germline, CDR1 is SGDLS, CDR2 YYNGEE. Here the CDR3 DNA reads TGTGCCAGCAGCGTAGGTAGCGGAGGCAATCAGCCCCAGCATTTT. Translated, it gives CASSVGSGGNQPQHF.

The chain couples TRBV6-1 to TRBJ1-4; a weak D match, TRBD1 (6 bases). The V and J ends lost 3 bases and 6 bases respectively, with 11 bases between them. The CDR3 is made up of 14 amino acids. Germline V gene data show CDR1 as MNHNS and CDR2 as SASEGT. The CDR3 spells CASSEGAGDEKLFF. The CDR3 DNA sequence: TGTGCCAGCAGTGAGGGGGCAGGAGATGAAAAACTGTTTTTT.

The chain joins TRBV4-3 to TRBJ1-2; TRBD1 matches at 9 bases. The CDR3 runs 17 residues. Germline V gene lookup returns CDR1 LGHNA and CDR2 YSLEER. J was trimmed by 4 bases and V by 0 bases; bases with no gene match: 9. Here the CDR3 DNA reads TGCGCCAGCAGCCAAGATATCGGACAGGGGATACTCTATGGCTACACCTTC. Translated, it gives CASSQDIGQGILYGYTF.

The chain carries TRBV4-1 and TRBJ1-3; unclear D gene. V lost 0 bases and J 7 bases, leaving 10 bases between the germline ends. There are 14 residues in the CDR3. Germline lookup yields CDR1 MGHRA and CDR2 YSYEKL. CDR3 DNA sequence: TGCGCCAGCAGCCAAGAGTCCGACGGGAACACCATATATTTT. This translates into CASSQESDGNTIYF.

The V and J genes are TRBV7-9 and TRBJ2-1, with D unresolved. Germline CDR1 SEHNR, CDR2 FQNEAQ (reference sequence). The CDR3 has 11 residues. With 3 bases removed from V and 7 bases from J, the gap between germline ends came to 4 bases. CDR3 loop: CASSFPNEQFF. The CDR3 DNA sequence: TGTGCCAGCAGCTTCCCAAATGAGCAGTTCTTC. Filled out from reference TRBV7-9 and TRBJ2-1, the complete variable domain reads DTGVSQNPRHKITKRGQNVTFRCDPISEHNRLYWYRQTLGQGPEFLTYFQNEAQLEKSRLLSDRFSAERPKGSFSTLEIQRTEQGDSAMYLCASSFPNEQFFGPGTRLTVL.

This clone showed up just a few times. Other DNA sequences in the sample encode the same CDR3. This sequence joins TRBV6-5 and TRBJ2-7, with 7 positions matching TRBD1. Per the germline V gene, CDR1 is MNHEY and CDR2 is SVGAGI. V was clipped by 4 bases and J by 2 bases; unmatched bases: 5. There are 14 residues in the CDR3. The CDR3 DNA sequence: TGTGCCAGCAGTTCAGGGACAGCGACCTACGAGCAGTACTTC. This encodes CASSSGTATYEQYF.

The V gene is TRBV5-4, the J gene TRBJ2-1; D call uncertain. V was pared by 0 bases and J by 7 bases, with 5 bases between. This CDR3 region has 12 residues. The germline gives CDR1 SGHNT, CDR2 YYREEE (reference sequence). This CDR3 reads CASSLGVNEQFF. CDR3 DNA sequence: TGTGCCAGCAGCTTGGGAGTGAATGAGCAGTTCTTC.

In this sample, this clone turned up once. The CDR3, as DNA: TGCGCCAGCAGCCAAGGTGCGGACTTTCAGGCCTACGAGCAGTACTTC. This encodes CASSQGADFQAYEQYF. The chain employs TRBV4-3 and TRBJ2-7; weak D call: TRBD2 (5 bases). The CDR3 has 16 amino acids. Per the germline V gene, CDR1 is LGHNA and CDR2 is YSLEER. V lost 1 base and J lost 2, with 15 bases in between.

This chain joins TRBV27 and TRBJ2-3; 12 positions match TRBD2. Germline V gene lookup returns CDR1 MNHEY and CDR2 SMNVEV (reference sequence). The CDR3 is 15 amino acids. J was trimmed by 2 bases and V by 8 bases; bases with no gene match: 5. The CDR3 nucleotides are TGTGCCAGCGCCGCTAGCGGGGGGGCCACAGATACGCAGTATTTT. This sequence encodes CASAASGGATDTQYF.

The chain carries TRBV3-1 (or the pseudogene TRBV3-2) and TRBJ2-3; D remains unclear. Germline V gene data show CDR1 as LGHDT and CDR2 as YNNKEL (reference sequence). Deletions cut 4 bases from V and 0 bases from J, with 2 bases between. The CDR3 has 12 residues. The CDR3 DNA sequence: TGTGCCAGCAGCCCTAGCACAGATACGCAGTATTTT. Translating it yields CASSPSTDTQYF.

The chain recombines TRBV25-1 with TRBJ1-4; D gene ambiguous. The germline V and J ends were trimmed by 0 bases and 5 bases, with 19 bases remaining between them. CDR3 length: 18 amino acids. Germline CDR1 MGHDK, CDR2 SYGVNS. CDR3 region: CASSEYEGIGGLNEKLFF. The CDR3, as DNA: TGTGCCAGCAGTGAATACGAGGGTATTGGCGGGTTAAATGAAAAACTGTTTTTT.